This TCR beta chain was retrieved from a study of blood T cell repertoires in COVID-19. Study summary: T cells, B-cell-depleted T cells, or PBMCs supplied cDNA or gDNA.

This CDR3 is 14 amino acids long. CDR1 MNHEY and CDR2 SVGEGT come from the germline V gene. Trimming removed 4 bases from V and 6 bases from J, with 15 bases in between. Seattle's cohort entered during active infection and was followed longitudinally. The method was immunoSEQ multiplex PCR; TCRdb's version includes in-frame clones alone and lacks a portion of them. The data contain fewer than 200,000 clones, more than 75% of them singletons. Material: peripheral blood. This TCR derives from a woman aged 70-85 years with COVID-19, enrolled during active disease. The rearrangement joins TRBV6-2 or TRBV6-3 to TRBJ1-2, with unresolved D. The CDR3 loop is CASSSRSSSHGYTF. In nucleotides, the CDR3 is TGTGCCAGCAGTTCCCGGTCCTCGTCACATGGCTACACCTTC.